These 27 T cell receptor beta chains were all obtained from the same sample, sequenced in a study of spatial heterogeneity in lung cancer. The time point denotes: sample taken at primary tumor resection. TCRdb called the 5' RACE reads again in MiXCR, with one record for every CDR3 protein. Of around 11,000 distinct CDR3 sequences listed, approximately 6.3% are singletons. Sequenced material: PBMCs, taken at surgery. Receptor source: a male donor with early-stage non-small cell lung cancer.

This clonotype was recorded at least ten times. This chain connects TRBV12-3 or TRBV12-4 to TRBJ2-7; D might be TRBD1 (6 bases). V was pared by 5 bases and J by 4 bases, with 9 bases between. The CDR3 covers 12 residues. CDR3 in amino acids: CASSGTQYEQYF. In nucleotides, the CDR3 is TGTGCCAGCAGTGGGACACAATACGAGCAGTACTTC.

There are many counts of this clonotype. The V call is TRBV7-2, the J call TRBJ1-2, with 8 bases that match TRBD1. The CDR3 runs 16 residues. Trimming at V came to 5 bases and at J to 4 bases, leaving 12 bases not matched to a gene. Germline values: CDR1 SGHTA, CDR2 FQGNSA. CDR3 sequence: CASSLGQVSSGYGYTF. For the CDR3, the DNA is TGTGCCAGCAGCCTGGGACAGGTGTCATCCGGCTATGGCTACACCTTC.

Concerning this clonotype: The junction does not match germline at one end; this may be a read error. This chain connects TRBV7-2 to TRBJ2-1, with D perhaps TRBD2 (6 bases). Germline loops: CDR1 SGHTA, CDR2 FQGNSA. There are 13 residues in the CDR3. The CDR3 nucleotides are TGTGCCAGCACCTTATGGGGGGAAAATGAGCAGTTCTTC. Translating gives CASTLWGENEQFF.

This clonotype was seen more than once but under ten times. This sequence joins TRBV6-2 or TRBV6-3 and TRBJ1-5; D perhaps matches TRBD1 (6 bases). This CDR3 contains 17 residues. Deletions cut 2 bases from V and 0 bases from J, with 14 bases between. The germline CDR1 and CDR2 sequences are MNHEY and SVGEGT. The CDR3 spells CASSYGGGGYSNQPQHF. CDR3 sequence (DNA): TGTGCCAGCAGTTACGGGGGGGGCGGCTATAGCAATCAGCCCCAGCATTTT.

A few counts support this clonotype. This chain uses TRBV9 with TRBJ1-6, with D possibly matching TRBD1 (6 bases). V lost 0 bases, J lost 6 bases, and 13 bases lay in between. Germline CDR1 reads SGDLS; CDR2 reads YYNGEE. The CDR3 runs to 16 residues. This CDR3 is CASSVEGGSLNSPLHF. CDR3 DNA: TGTGCCAGCAGCGTAGAAGGGGGGTCCCTTAATTCACCCCTCCACTTT.

This clonotype was recorded at least ten times. The chain joins TRBV5-1 to TRBJ2-1, with 12 positions matching TRBD1. The V gene end was trimmed by 4 bases and the J gene end by 2 bases; junction bases not matched to a gene: 4. This CDR3 has 16 residues. Germline loops: CDR1 SGHRS, CDR2 YFSETQ. The CDR3 DNA reads as TGCGCCAGCAGCCAGGGACAGGGGGCTGCCTACAATGAGCAGTTCTTC. It yields the protein CASSQGQGAAYNEQFF.

This clonotype was observed at least ten times. V is TRBV6-5 and J is TRBJ2-1; 10 positions match TRBD2. Germline V lookup: CDR1 MNHEY, CDR2 SVGAGI. The CDR3 is made up of 15 amino acids. Germline trimming cut 5 bases from V and 6 bases from J; bases unmatched to any gene: 7. The CDR3 region is CASSISGGAPNEQFF. The DNA of the CDR3 is TGTGCCAGCAGTATCAGCGGGGGGGCCCCCAATGAGCAGTTCTTC.

This clonotype has at least ten counts. The chain employs TRBV10-3 and TRBJ1-4; 8 nucleotides align to TRBD1. V shed 4 bases, J shed 0 bases, and the junction held 4 bases outside the gene matches. Germline V gene lookup returns CDR1 ENHRY and CDR2 SYGVKD. This CDR3 is built from 16 residues. CDR3: CAISGTGPATNEKLFF. The CDR3 nucleotides are TGTGCCATCAGTGGGACAGGGCCCGCAACTAATGAAAAACTGTTTTTT.

This clonotype was counted many times. The genes are TRBV2 and TRBJ2-7; 11 bases are shared with TRBD2. CDR3 size: 14 residues. The trim removed 5 bases at V and 4 bases at J, leaving 4 bases unmatched. CDR1 is SNHLY and CDR2 is FYNNEI in the germline V gene. In nucleotides, the CDR3 is TGTGCCAGCAGTCCACTAGCGGGAGCTTACGAGCAGTACTTC. Residues: CASSPLAGAYEQYF.

This clonotype was seen at least ten times. The rearrangement joins TRBV24-1 to TRBJ2-2; D remains ambiguous. Germline lookup yields CDR1 KGHDR and CDR2 SFDVKD. The V end lost 0 bases, the J end lost 2 bases, and 9 bases lay between the germline ends. The CDR3 is 16 residues long. CDR3 DNA sequence: TGTGCCACCAGTGATTTGGCCAGGCCAAACACCGGGGAGCTGTTTTTT. This translates into CATSDLARPNTGELFF.

In this sample, this clonotype turned up a few times. V is TRBV7-9 and J is TRBJ2-3; 7 bases are shared with TRBD2. The J segment lost 2 bases and the V segment lost 5 bases, leaving 4 bases of the junction unmatched. CDR3 size: 14 residues. Germline lookup yields CDR1 SEHNR and CDR2 FQNEAQ (reference sequence). The CDR3 here is CASSRTSVTDTQYF. DNA for the CDR3: TGTGCCAGCAGCCGTACTAGCGTCACAGATACGCAGTATTTT.

Remarks on this clonotype: This sequence may be a read error, since a much larger clone differs from it by one base. V is TRBV20-1 and J is TRBJ1-5; TRBD1 is a possible D gene (5 bases). The CDR3 runs to 13 residues. The V gene's germline CDR1 is DFQATT and CDR2 SNEGSKA (reference sequence). CDR3 residues: CSAREGASQPQRF. The CDR3 DNA follows: TGCAGTGCTAGAGAAGGGGCGAGCCAGCCCCAGCGTTTT.

This clonotype was counted once. This chain links TRBV2 with TRBJ1-1; D is undetermined. V lost 8 bases and J lost 1, with 14 bases in between. Germline CDR1 and CDR2: SNHLY and FYNNEI. The CDR3 runs 14 residues. The CDR3: CASDRSEKNTEAFF. CDR3 DNA sequence: TGTGCCAGCGATCGGTCAGAAAAGAACACTGAAGCTTTCTTT.

This clonotype is classed as medium-sized (0.01 to 0.1%). The germline gene is not matched at one end of the junction; a read error may be the cause. The gene calls are TRBV28 and TRBJ2-3; a weak D match, TRBD1 (6 bases). This CDR3 contains 12 residues. From germline, CDR1 is MDHEN and CDR2 SYDVKM. The CDR3 nucleotides are TGTGCCAGCAGTTCCCAAGGTTCTTCCAGGGGTTTT. As protein: CASSSQGSSRGF. Supplemented by reference TRBV28 and TRBJ2-3, the full variable domain reads DVKVTQSSRYLVKRTGEKVFLECVQDMDHENMFWYRQDPGLGLRLIYFSYDVKMKEKGDIPEGYSVSREKKERFSLILESASTNQTSMYLCASSSQGSSRGFGPGTRLTVL.

This clonotype came up a few times. The V gene is TRBV6-2 or TRBV6-3, the J gene TRBJ2-3, with TRBD2 identical over 11 bases. J lost 1 base, V lost 6 bases, and 6 bases had no gene match. The CDR3 covers 16 residues. From germline, CDR1 is MNHEY and CDR2 SVGEGT. The CDR3 nucleotides are TGTGCCAGCAGAGTAGCGGGAGGGCCCCGCACAGATACGCAGTATTTT. It specifies CASRVAGGPRTDTQYF.

This clonotype was seen repeatedly, ten times or more. The chain employs TRBV27 and TRBJ2-7; D uncertain. Trimming cost V 2 bases and J 3 bases, with 8 bases left between them. In germline, CDR1 is MNHEY, CDR2 SMNVEV (reference sequence). The CDR3 runs to 13 residues. The CDR3 coding sequence is TGTGCCAGCAGTTTAGACCCCCTCTACGAGCAGTACTTC. Amino acids: CASSLDPLYEQYF.

This chain uses TRBV12-3 or TRBV12-4 with TRBJ2-5, with D perhaps matching TRBD2 (6 bases). V lost 3 bases, J lost 2 bases, and 10 bases lay in between. The length of the CDR3 is 14 residues. In nucleotides, the CDR3 is TGTGCCAGCAGTTTCGGGACTGCTCAAGAGACCCAGTACTTC. It yields the protein CASSFGTAQETQYF.

This clonotype has just a few counts. This could be a read error, since a much larger clone is one nucleotide away. The rearrangement links TRBV7-2 to TRBJ2-7, with 8 bases matching TRBD2. Germline CDR1 and CDR2: SGHTA and FQGNSA. The CDR3 contains 14 residues. Here the CDR3 reads CANSPGTSSYEQYF. CDR3 nucleotide sequence: TGTGCCAACAGCCCCGGGACTAGCTCCTACGAGCAGTACTTC.

Of note for this clonotype: This clone may be a read error of a much larger clone one base away. This sequence joins TRBV12-3 or TRBV12-4 and TRBJ2-4; TRBD2 matches at 9 bases. V trimming: 5 bases; J trimming: 4 bases; junction bases outside the gene matches: 6. The length of the CDR3 is 15 residues. This chain's CDR3 is CASSQTSGNKNIQYF. In DNA form, the CDR3 reads TGTGCCAGCAGTCAGACTAGCGGAAATAAAAACATTCAGTACTTC.

This clonotype has a count of ten or more. The rearrangement links TRBV7-6 to TRBJ2-1; D possibly matches TRBD1 or TRBD2 (6 bases each). Germline V gives CDR1 SGHVS, CDR2 FNYEAQ. Trimming stripped 2 bases from V and 10 bases from J, with 9 bases between. This CDR3 comprises 12 residues. The CDR3 DNA is TGTGCCAGCAGCTTACGGGGGCAGGAGCAGTTCTTC. Its translation is CASSLRGQEQFF. The full variable domain, its missing parts supplied by reference TRBV7-6 and TRBJ2-1, is GAGVSQSPRYKVTKRGQDVALRCDPISGHVSLYWYRQALGQGPEFLTYFNYEAQQDKSGLPNDRFSAERPEGSISTLTIQRTEQRDSAMYRCASSLRGQEQFFGPGTRLTVL.

The chain has TRBV5-4 and TRBJ2-5; weak D call: TRBD1 (6 bases). The germline gives CDR1 SGHNT, CDR2 YYREEE (reference sequence). Trimming cost V 7 bases and J 5 bases, with 21 bases left between them. The CDR3 loop spans 15 amino acids. The chain's CDR3 is CASSRGGSGLETQYF. The DNA of the CDR3 is TGTGCCAGCTCCAGGGGCGGCTCTGGTTTGGAGACCCAGTACTTC.

This clonotype was picked up many times. This chain joins TRBV20-1 and TRBJ1-5; D is perhaps TRBD1 (6 bases). V was pared by 8 bases and J by 0 bases, with 17 bases between. Germline-derived CDR1 and CDR2 are DFQATT and SNEGSKA (reference sequence). CDR3 length: 15 amino acids. CDR3 amino acids: CSTIAGAYSNQPQHF. The CDR3 DNA reads TGCAGTACGATCGCGGGGGCTTATAGCAATCAGCCCCAGCATTTT.

This clonotype occurred many times. The chain combines TRBV7-8 with TRBJ2-5; 9 positions agree with TRBD2. Germline V CDR1 and CDR2: SGHVS, FQNEAQ. The ends lost 5 bases at V and 2 bases at J; junction bases unmatched: 3. The CDR3 is 14 amino acids. CDR3 DNA: TGTGCCAGCAGCCGGACTAGCGTTCAAGAGACCCAGTACTTC. It is translated as CASSRTSVQETQYF.

The rearrangement uses TRBV5-1 and TRBJ2-3; 10 bases are a match to TRBD2. Germline V gene sequence: CDR1 SGHRS, CDR2 YFSETQ. The CDR3 loop spans 14 amino acids. V shed 4 bases, J shed 6 bases, and the junction held 5 bases outside the gene matches. DNA for the CDR3: TGCGCCAGCAGCCTAGCGGGAGAGGTTGATACGCAGTATTTT. It translates to CASSLAGEVDTQYF.

The rearrangement uses TRBV7-9 and TRBJ2-5; 8 nucleotides line up with TRBD1. Looked up from germline, CDR1 is SEHNR and CDR2 is FQNEAQ (reference sequence). V dropped 1 base and J dropped 5; count of bases not matched to a gene: 6. The CDR3 loop spans 15 amino acids. CDR3 DNA sequence: TGTGCCAGCAGCTTAGGGGACAGGTTGCCGGAGACCCAGTACTTC. Its translation is CASSLGDRLPETQYF.

By share, this clonotype ranks as medium-sized (0.01 to 0.1%). The rearrangement joins TRBV29-1 to TRBJ1-2; D is uncertain. Trimming removed 4 bases at V and 3 bases at J, with 6 bases between. The CDR3 loop spans 11 amino acids. Germline CDR1 reads SQVTM; CDR2 reads ANQGSEA. CDR3 bases: TGCAGCGTTGGAGAGGACTATGGCTACACCTTC. It encodes CSVGEDYGYTF.

There are many counts of this clonotype. This chain joins TRBV28 and TRBJ1-1, with D hard to call. V shed 2 bases and J shed 1 base, with 11 bases lying between them. CDR1 and CDR2 from the germline V gene are MDHEN and SYDVKM. The CDR3 runs to 15 residues. DNA of the CDR3: TGTGCCAGCAGTTTACGGCCACCCGAGAACACTGAAGCTTTCTTT. This sequence encodes CASSLRPPENTEAFF.